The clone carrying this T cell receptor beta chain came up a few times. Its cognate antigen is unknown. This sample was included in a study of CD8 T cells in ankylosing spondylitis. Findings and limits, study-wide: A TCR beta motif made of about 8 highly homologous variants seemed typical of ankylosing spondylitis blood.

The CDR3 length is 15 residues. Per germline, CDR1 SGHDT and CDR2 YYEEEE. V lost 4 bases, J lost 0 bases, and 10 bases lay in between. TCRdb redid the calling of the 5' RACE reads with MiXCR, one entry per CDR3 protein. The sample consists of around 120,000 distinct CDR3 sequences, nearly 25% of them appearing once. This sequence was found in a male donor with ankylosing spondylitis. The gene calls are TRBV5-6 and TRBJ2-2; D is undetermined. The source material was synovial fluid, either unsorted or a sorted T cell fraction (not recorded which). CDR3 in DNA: TGTGCCAGCAGCACAACACATTCGAACACCGGGGAGCTGTTTTTT. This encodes CASSTTHSNTGELFF. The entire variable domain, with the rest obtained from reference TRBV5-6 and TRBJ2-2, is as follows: DAGVTQSPTHLIKTRGQQVTLRCSPKSGHDTVSWYQQALGQGPQFIFQYYEEEERQRGNFPDRFSGHQFPNYSSELNVNALLLGDSALYLCASSTTHSNTGELFFGEGSRLTVL.